This T cell receptor (beta chain) is drawn from a study of CXCR3-negative and CXCR3-positive naive CD8 T cells (dated by TCRdb to between 2018 and 2021). Context from the whole study: Some 130 million TRB reads were obtained in total, roughly 1.5 +/- 0.3 million reads per library. Diversity and physicochemical repertoire analyses were performed on 11 donors pooled from two independent experiments. Naive subsets from about 5 donors and memory cells from 3 donors were included in the TRBV-TRBJ cluster analysis. Results the study describes overall, beyond this receptor: Naive CXCR3-negative and CXCR3-positive cells from the same donor showed similar TRBV-TRBJ usage, whereas memory cells showed distinct patterns. Freshly isolated PBMCs were used for most assays because CXCR3 expression went down partially after cryopreservation. Surface CD5, linked to self-reactivity in mice, was comparable between naive subsets; TCR interaction strength was therefore also inferred from TRB CDR3 physicochemical properties. Compared with CXCR3-negative naive cells, CXCR3-positive naive cells had TRB CDR3s with higher hydrophobicity (lower Kidera factor 4), lower energy, and higher strength and volume indices. Repertoire diversity was comparably high in both naive subsets but much lower in memory CD8+ T cells.

The CDR3 covers 14 residues, taking in both the cysteine and the phenylalanine. The record lacks a DNA sequence. About this clonotype: The antigen this receptor binds is unknown.

For each CD8+ T cell subset, flow sorting was done in triplicate, and roughly 330,000 cells per subset went directly into RLT lysis buffer. Naive CD8+ T cells were defined stringently as CD45RO-CCR7+CD27+CD95- to exclude memory contaminants. Peripheral blood mononuclear cells were isolated from buffy coats using standard density gradient centrifugation. Naive CXCR3-negative and CXCR3-positive CD8+ T cells were flow-sorted using a FACSAria III. Total RNA was extracted from sorted cells using an RNeasy Mini Kit. This sample was sequenced with a NextSeq 550. The Human TCR Profiling Kit (MiLaboratory) was used to prepare UMI-labeled 5' RACE TRB cDNA libraries. cDNA synthesis used the entire amount of extracted RNA, and PCR amplification then used the entire amount of cDNA produced. Libraries were prepared in parallel using an identical number of PCR cycles. Concerning the study's data processing: With a minimum of two reads required per UMI, MIGEC and MiXCR pulled out about 52,000 +/- 9,100 unique UMI-labeled TRB cDNA molecules from each library. Each library averaged roughly 36,000 +/- 9,600 functional in-frame TRB CDR3 nucleotide clonotypes without stop codons. After downsampling to 5000 UMI-labeled TRB molecules per sample, diversity metrics, including normalized Shannon-Wiener and Chao1, were computed in VDJtools. VDJtools computed clonotype-size-weighted physicochemical properties of the central five CDR3 residues: interaction energy, strength, volume and Kidera factor 4. After reprocessing by TCRdb, each CDR3 protein sequence is one entry, and no DNA is given. These V and J calls are TCRdb output, not the study's own analysis. The sample table records 45,000 to 75,000 distinct CDR3 sequences. 0.42% of the sample is in the top ten clones.

The sequenced material came from naive CXCR3- CD8+ T cells from blood. In light of the paper, this sample's cell subset or site label describes: CD45RO-CCR7+CD27+CD95- naive CD8+ T cells lacking CXCR3 (TNR3-). The sequence derives from a human donor in good health. Some clones in this sample may be carry-over from other donors' samples. The rearranged chain carries TRBV12-3 or TRBV12-4 and TRBJ2-7; no DNA is available, so the TRBD2 call from TCRdb remains unchecked. The CDR3 reads CASSWGTGTYEQYF.